This TCR beta chain was identified during a study of CXCR3-negative and CXCR3-positive naive CD8 T cells. About this clonotype: The antigen is not known.

Preparation of TRB cDNA libraries relied on 5' RACE carrying UMI labels. Each CDR3 protein gets one entry in TCRdb, which reprocessed the 5' RACE reads and gives no DNA. The sample table includes over 50,000 distinct CDR3 sequences. Findings and limits, study-wide: Naive cells with CXCR3 showed TRB CDR3s that were more hydrophobic than those in CXCR3-negative naive cells.

Looked up from germline, CDR1 is MNHEY and CDR2 is SMNVEV (reference sequence). The CDR3 is 13 residues long. This receptor was obtained from a human donor in good health. Some clones in this sample may be carry-over from other donors' samples. V and J are TRBV27 and TRBJ2-7; TCRdb designates TRBD1, a call that cannot be tested without DNA. The sample comprised naive CXCR3+ CD8+ T cells from blood. Subset given: CD45RO-CCR7+CD27+CD95- naive CD8+ T cells expressing CXCR3 (TNR3+). The CDR3 is CASGTGISYEQYF.